Below are 10 T cell receptor beta chains sequenced from a single sample in a study of Graves' ophthalmopathy and Graves' hyperthyroidism. The authors amplified TCR beta CDR3 regions, and they did so from RNA transcripts for repertoire sequencing. Second-round multiplex PCR followed a first-round RT-PCR using HTBI primers. TCRdb reprocessed the multiplex PCR reads with MiXCR, giving one entry per CDR3 protein. The data contain about 620,000 distinct CDR3 sequences, about 24% of them singletons. The specimen was peripheral blood. Receptor source: a woman in her late teens or twenties with stable Graves' hyperthyroidism. Some clones in this sample may be carry-over from other donors' samples.

This clonotype was observed many times. The chain joins TRBV11-2 to TRBJ2-7, with 9 bases lining up with TRBD1. The CDR3 consists of 13 residues. The J segment lost 6 bases and the V segment lost 6 bases, leaving 6 bases of the junction unmatched. Germline assignment: CDR1 SGHAT and CDR2 FQNNGV. CDR3 region: CASRNDRGAEQYF. The CDR3 DNA sequence: TGTGCCAGCAGGAATGACAGGGGGGCCGAGCAGTACTTC.

This clonotype has a count of ten or more. V usage is TRBV27 and J usage is TRBJ1-2, with D perhaps TRBD1 (6 bases). V lost 2 bases and J lost 8, with 18 bases in between. Looked up from germline, CDR1 is MNHEY and CDR2 is SMNVEV (reference sequence). This CDR3 spans 15 amino acids. In DNA form, the CDR3 reads TGTGCCAGCAGTTTAATTGGCGGCAGGGGACGCGGCTACACCTTC. The encoded protein is CASSLIGGRGRGYTF.

In its sample, this clonotype was seen a few times. The chain combines TRBV7-2 with TRBJ1-5; D is unresolved. V dropped 2 bases and J dropped 7 bases, with 15 bases sitting between them. The length of the CDR3 is 15 residues. Germline V gene data show CDR1 as SGHTA and CDR2 as FQGNSA. Here the CDR3 DNA reads TGTGCCAGCAGCTTATACGGGAGTCCATGGCAGCCCCAGCATTTT. It encodes CASSLYGSPWQPQHF.

This clonotype was seen at least ten times. CDR3: CASSSRDSAAQETQYF. CDR3 nucleotide sequence: TGTGCCAGCAGTTCCAGGGACAGCGCGGCTCAAGAGACCCAGTACTTC. The chain joins TRBV6-5 to TRBJ2-5, with 7 bases matching TRBD1. There are 16 residues in the CDR3. V gave up 4 bases and J gave up 2 bases; unmatched junction bases: 10. Per germline, CDR1 MNHEY and CDR2 SVGAGI.

This clonotype was recorded at least ten times. This chain links TRBV2 with TRBJ2-7; D gene uncertain. From germline, CDR1 is SNHLY and CDR2 FYNNEI. The V end lost 10 bases, the J end lost 7 bases, and 14 bases lay between the germline ends. The CDR3 runs 11 residues. As DNA, the CDR3 is TGTGCCACTCGGACGGCTCGGGAGCAGTACTTC. It codes for CATRTAREQYF.

As concerns this clonotype: This may arise from a read error, as a much more abundant clone is one base away. The gene calls are TRBV6-1 and TRBJ1-1; D unclear. The CDR3 has 11 residues. CDR1 and CDR2 (germline): MNHNS, SASEGT. CDR3 residues: CVLNTVSEACF. CDR3 DNA: TGTGTCCTGAACACCGTATCTGAAGCTTGCTTT.

V and J are TRBV6-1 and TRBJ2-5; 8 nucleotides agree with TRBD1. The V and J ends lost 7 bases and 1 base, in that order; junction bases with no gene match: 5. Germline CDR1 reads MNHNS; CDR2 reads SASEGT. CDR3 size: 14 residues. The CDR3 here is CASIPGGGQETQYF. Here the CDR3 DNA reads TGTGCCAGCATACCAGGGGGCGGCCAAGAGACCCAGTACTTC.

This clonotype was counted only a few times. Germline and junction disagree at one end, which may indicate a read error. The genes are TRBV13 and TRBJ2-4; 7 nucleotides align to TRBD1. The CDR3 covers 14 residues. CDR1 and CDR2 from the germline V gene are PRHDT and FYEKMQ (reference sequence). The CDR3 reads CASSLKGGGNIKYF. In DNA form, the CDR3 reads TGTGCCAGCAGCTTAAAAGGGGGCGGCAACATTAAGTACTTC.

This clonotype was picked up many times. The rearrangement uses TRBV20-1 and TRBJ1-2; D is ambiguous. The CDR3 runs to 14 residues. Trimming removed 3 bases at V and 7 bases at J, with 18 bases between. Per germline, CDR1 DFQATT and CDR2 SNEGSKA (reference sequence). CDR3 in amino acids: CSASLRRPMFGYTF. The DNA of the CDR3 is TGCAGTGCTAGTCTTCGGCGGCCGATGTTTGGCTACACCTTC.

Worth noting for this clonotype: A much larger clonotype is one base distant, so this may be a read error. This chain connects TRBV2 to TRBJ2-7, with 10 bases identical to TRBD2. Germline V CDR1 and CDR2: SNHLY, FYNNEI. The CDR3 loop spans 14 amino acids. Here the CDR3 DNA reads TGTGTCAGCACTTGGACTAGCGGACGTTACGAGCAGTACTTC. Residues: CVSTWTSGRYEQYF.